Shown below are 18 T cell receptor beta chains from a single sample sequenced in a study of human T cells and chemical hapten exposure. TCRdb reprocessed the RACE reads via MiXCR and lists one record per CDR3 protein. This sample has around 110,000 distinct CDR3 sequences, with roughly an eighth found just once. The time point is: patch test 1, 2 weeks after DPC sensitization. Treatment denoted: therapeutic diphenylcyclopropenone sensitization with weekly scalp DPC. The sample consisted of whole blood, taken in connection with sensitization to the hapten diphenylcyclopropenone (DPC). These receptors originate from a woman aged 45-65 years with alopecia areata. Some clones in this sample may be carry-over from other donors' samples.

V usage is TRBV7-6 and J usage is TRBJ2-2; D perhaps matches TRBD2 (6 bases). The CDR3 length is 14 residues. CDR1 is SGHVS and CDR2 is FNYEAQ in the germline V gene. Trimming removed 2 bases at V and 6 bases at J, with 10 bases between. The CDR3 spells CASSLTGEAGELFF. DNA for the CDR3: TGTGCCAGCAGCTTAACGGGGGAAGCCGGGGAGCTGTTTTTT.

This clonotype was detected once. J is TRBJ2-7 and V is TRBV5-1, with TRBD2 matching over 8 bases. This CDR3 spans 12 amino acids. The V segment lost 6 bases and the J segment 2 bases; nucleotides outside the gene matches: 1. Germline loops: CDR1 SGHRS, CDR2 YFSETQ. This chain's CDR3 is CASTGGAYEQYF. For the CDR3, the DNA is TGCGCCAGCACCGGGGGGGCCTACGAGCAGTACTTC.

Worth noting for this clonotype: A much larger clone differs by one base, so this may be a read error. J is TRBJ1-2 and V is TRBV6-5; D possibly corresponds to TRBD1 (5 bases). CDR1 and CDR2 (germline): MNHEY, SVGAGI. The CDR3 is 11 residues long. V lost 2 bases to trimming and J lost 12 bases, with 10 bases between them. The DNA of the CDR3 is TGTGCCAGCAGTTACGGACAAGGCCACACCTTC. This codes for CASSYGQGHTF.

This clonotype showed up many times. The chain carries TRBV28 and TRBJ2-6, with D perhaps TRBD1 or TRBD2 (6 bases each). Trimming stripped 2 bases from V and 1 base from J, with 21 bases between. This CDR3 has 20 residues. Germline V gives CDR1 MDHEN, CDR2 SYDVKM. The CDR3 loop is CASSLSRWGAPRSGANVLTF. CDR3 in DNA: TGTGCCAGCAGTTTAAGCAGGTGGGGGGCCCCACGGTCTGGGGCCAACGTCCTGACTTTC.

The gene calls are TRBV18 and TRBJ1-1, with 9 bases identical to TRBD1. The CDR3 is 12 residues long. V trimming: 5 bases; J trimming: 10 bases; junction bases outside the gene matches: 5. Germline-derived CDR1 and CDR2 are KGHSH and LQKENI. The CDR3 DNA reads TGTGCCAGCTCAATCGGACAGGGGAGAGCTTTCTTT. Amino acids: CASSIGQGRAFF.

This clonotype was counted many times. V is TRBV20-1 and J is TRBJ1-2; no reliable D call. Looked up from germline, CDR1 is DFQATT and CDR2 is SNEGSKA (reference sequence). Trimming took off 4 bases at V and 5 bases at J, with 8 bases between the two ends. CDR3 length: 11 residues. CDR3 residues: CSAISRYGYTF. Here the CDR3 DNA reads TGCAGTGCTATTTCTAGGTATGGCTACACCTTC.

This rearrangement joins TRBV6-2 or TRBV6-3 to TRBJ2-7; D is uncertain. The CDR3 consists of 15 residues. The germline V gene has CDR1 MNHEY and CDR2 SVGEGT. Trimming pared 4 bases from V and 3 bases from J, leaving 16 bases between. In DNA form, the CDR3 reads TGTGCCAGCAGTTCTGAGCCTACCTGGGGCTACGAGCAGTACTTC. Protein sequence: CASSSEPTWGYEQYF.

The chain is built from TRBV7-6 and TRBJ2-1, with D uncertain. This CDR3 has 14 amino acids. Trimming took off 1 base at V and 2 bases at J, with 6 bases between the two ends. Germline V CDR1 and CDR2: SGHVS, FNYEAQ. CDR3 region: CASSLGGTYNEQFF. In nucleotides, the CDR3 is TGTGCCAGCAGCTTAGGGGGTACCTACAATGAGCAGTTCTTC.

The table lists this clonotype with many counts. V is TRBV11-3 and J is TRBJ2-1; no definite D call. From germline, CDR1 is SGHNT and CDR2 YENEEA. Trimming took off 1 base at V and 11 bases at J, with 12 bases between the two ends. This CDR3 comprises 13 residues. The CDR3 sequence: CASSLASTAKQFF. In DNA form, the CDR3 reads TGTGCCAGCAGCTTAGCTTCAACAGCCAAGCAGTTCTTC.

There are many counts of this clonotype. V gene TRBV6-6 combines with J gene TRBJ2-7; a weak D match, TRBD1 (5 bases). Germline V gene sequence: CDR1 MNHNY, CDR2 SVGAGI (reference sequence). The length of the CDR3 is 15 residues. Trimming pared 0 bases from V and 2 bases from J, leaving 11 bases between. As DNA, the CDR3 is TGTGCCAGCAGTTACTCCGAGACAGAGACCTACGAGCAGTACTTC. Amino acid sequence: CASSYSETETYEQYF.

This clonotype came up a few times. The V gene is TRBV7-6, the J gene TRBJ1-1; D perhaps matches TRBD1 (5 bases). The CDR3 is 15 residues long. V shed 4 bases and J shed 1 base, with 13 bases lying between them. Germline-derived CDR1 and CDR2 are SGHVS and FNYEAQ. The CDR3 DNA reads as TGTGCCAGCAGCTCCGGAGGGGCGGGGAACACTGAAGCTTTCTTT. This translates into CASSSGGAGNTEAFF. Full variable domain (rest looked up from reference TRBV7-6 and TRBJ1-1): GAGVSQSPRYKVTKRGQDVALRCDPISGHVSLYWYRQALGQGPEFLTYFNYEAQQDKSGLPNDRFSAERPEGSISTLTIQRTEQRDSAMYRCASSSGGAGNTEAFFGQGTRLTVV.

In this sample, this clonotype turned up a few times. The rearrangement uses TRBV6-1 and TRBJ1-2; D gene ambiguous. V lost 4 bases and J 4 bases, leaving 7 bases between the germline ends. Germline V gene lookup returns CDR1 MNHNS and CDR2 SASEGT. CDR3 length: 12 amino acids. The CDR3 protein is CASSVRSYGYTF. In DNA, the CDR3 is TGTGCCAGCAGTGTACGATCCTATGGCTACACCTTC.

This clonotype showed up just a few times. The chain links TRBV18 to TRBJ1-1; the D gene is possibly TRBD1 (5 bases). The CDR3 has 16 residues. CDR1 and CDR2 from the germline V gene are KGHSH and LQKENI. V lost 6 bases, J lost 4 bases, and 21 bases lay in between. This chain's CDR3 is CASSLTNGAPSTEAFF. In DNA, the CDR3 is TGTGCCAGCTCGCTTACTAATGGGGCGCCGAGCACTGAAGCTTTCTTT.

This clonotype was found many times. The chain employs TRBV5-6 and TRBJ2-7, with 8 bases that match TRBD2. From germline, CDR1 is SGHDT and CDR2 YYEEEE. CDR3 length: 16 amino acids. V trimming: 0 bases; J trimming: 2 bases; junction bases outside the gene matches: 7. DNA of the CDR3: TGTGCCAGCAGCTTGGTCCTAGCGGGTGACCCCTACGAGCAGTACTTC. Encoded protein: CASSLVLAGDPYEQYF. The variable domain in full, with the rest retrieved from reference TRBV5-6 and TRBJ2-7, is DAGVTQSPTHLIKTRGQQVTLRCSPKSGHDTVSWYQQALGQGPQFIFQYYEEEERQRGNFPDRFSGHQFPNYSSELNVNALLLGDSALYLCASSLVLAGDPYEQYFGPGTRLTVT.

This chain links TRBV20-1 with TRBJ2-1; 7 bases match TRBD2. CDR3 length: 15 amino acids. Looked up from germline, CDR1 is DFQATT and CDR2 is SNEGSKA (reference sequence). After removal of 3 bases from V and 4 bases from J, the junction contained 9 bases not matched to a gene. CDR3 in amino acids: CSASAPGAGYNEQFF. The CDR3 region has the DNA TGCAGTGCTAGTGCCCCGGGAGCGGGGTACAATGAGCAGTTCTTC.

There are many counts of this clonotype. The chain employs TRBV10-3 and TRBJ2-2; 11 nucleotides line up with TRBD1. Germline CDR1 ENHRY, CDR2 SYGVKD. Germline trimming cut 10 bases from V and 2 bases from J; bases unmatched to any gene: 6. CDR3 length: 15 residues. The CDR3 loop reads CATWTGGQNTGELFF. The CDR3 nucleotides read TGTGCCACCTGGACAGGGGGCCAAAACACCGGGGAGCTGTTTTTT.

The chain employs TRBV10-3 and TRBJ2-5; 7 bases match TRBD1. The CDR3 is 14 amino acids. CDR1 is ENHRY and CDR2 is SYGVKD in the germline V gene. After removal of 5 bases from V and 5 bases from J, the junction contained 8 bases not matched to a gene. This CDR3 is CAISNTGVGETQYF. The CDR3 nucleotides are TGTGCCATCAGTAATACAGGGGTCGGGGAGACCCAGTACTTC.

The V call is TRBV4-3, the J call TRBJ2-3; the D is unclear. The CDR3 totals 14 residues. The germline V and J ends were trimmed by 0 bases and 2 bases, with 6 bases remaining between them. Germline V gene lookup returns CDR1 LGHNA and CDR2 YSLEER. The CDR3 here is CASSQESYTDTQYF. The CDR3 DNA reads TGCGCCAGCAGCCAAGAGTCCTACACAGATACGCAGTATTTT.